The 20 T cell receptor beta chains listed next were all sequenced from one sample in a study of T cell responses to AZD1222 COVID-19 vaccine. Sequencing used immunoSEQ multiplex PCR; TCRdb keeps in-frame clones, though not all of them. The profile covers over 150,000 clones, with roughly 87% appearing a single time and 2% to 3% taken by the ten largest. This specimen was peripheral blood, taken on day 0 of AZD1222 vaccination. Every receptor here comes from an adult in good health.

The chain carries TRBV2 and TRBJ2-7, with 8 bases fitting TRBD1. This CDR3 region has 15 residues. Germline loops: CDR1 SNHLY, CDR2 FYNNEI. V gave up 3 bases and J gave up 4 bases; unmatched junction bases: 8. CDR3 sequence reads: CASSDRGLNSYEQYF. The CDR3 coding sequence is TGTGCCAGCAGTGACAGGGGGCTGAATTCGTACGAGCAGTACTTC.

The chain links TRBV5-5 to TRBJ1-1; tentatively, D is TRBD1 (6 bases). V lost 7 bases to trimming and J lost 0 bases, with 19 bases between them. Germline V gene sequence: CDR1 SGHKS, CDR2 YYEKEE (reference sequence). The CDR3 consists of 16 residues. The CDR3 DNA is TGTGCCAGCTTCCTTCGAACACAGGGTTTGAACACTGAAGCTTTCTTT. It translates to CASFLRTQGLNTEAFF.

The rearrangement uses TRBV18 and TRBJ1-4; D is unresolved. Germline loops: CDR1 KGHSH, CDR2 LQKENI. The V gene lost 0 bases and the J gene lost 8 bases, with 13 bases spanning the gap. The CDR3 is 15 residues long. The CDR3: CASSPPAAGREKLFF. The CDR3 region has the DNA TGTGCCAGCTCACCACCGGCGGCAGGAAGGGAAAAACTGTTTTTT.

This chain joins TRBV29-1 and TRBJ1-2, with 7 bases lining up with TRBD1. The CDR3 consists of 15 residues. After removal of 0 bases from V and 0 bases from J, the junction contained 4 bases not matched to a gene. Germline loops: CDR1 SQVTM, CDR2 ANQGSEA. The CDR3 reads CSVEETGTANYGYTF. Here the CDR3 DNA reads TGCAGCGTTGAAGAAACCGGGACAGCTAACTATGGCTACACCTTC.

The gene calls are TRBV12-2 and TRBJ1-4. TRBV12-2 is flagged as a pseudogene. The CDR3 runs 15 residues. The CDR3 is CASRLRPGRNEKLFF. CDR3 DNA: TGTGCAAGTCGCTTAAGGCCGGGGAGAAATGAAAAACTGTTTTTT.

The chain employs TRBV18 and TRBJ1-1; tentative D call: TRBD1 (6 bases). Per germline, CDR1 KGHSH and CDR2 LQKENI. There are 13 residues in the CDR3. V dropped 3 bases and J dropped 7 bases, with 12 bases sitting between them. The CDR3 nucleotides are TGTGCCAGCTCACCCCTCCTGGACAGTGAAGCTTTCTTT. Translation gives CASSPLLDSEAFF.

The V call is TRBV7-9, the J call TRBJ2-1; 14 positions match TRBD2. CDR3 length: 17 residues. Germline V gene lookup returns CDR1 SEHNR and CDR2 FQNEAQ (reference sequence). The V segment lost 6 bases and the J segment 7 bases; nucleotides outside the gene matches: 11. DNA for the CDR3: TGTGCCAGCAGACTAGAGGGACTAGCGGGAGCGAGGAATGAGCAGTTCTTC. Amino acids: CASRLEGLAGARNEQFF.

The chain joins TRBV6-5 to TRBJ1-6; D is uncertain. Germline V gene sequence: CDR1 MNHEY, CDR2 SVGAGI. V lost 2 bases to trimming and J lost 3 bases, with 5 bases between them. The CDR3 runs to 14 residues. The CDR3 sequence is CASSYMGYNSPLHF. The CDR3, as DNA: TGTGCCAGCAGTTACATGGGCTATAATTCACCCCTCCACTTT.

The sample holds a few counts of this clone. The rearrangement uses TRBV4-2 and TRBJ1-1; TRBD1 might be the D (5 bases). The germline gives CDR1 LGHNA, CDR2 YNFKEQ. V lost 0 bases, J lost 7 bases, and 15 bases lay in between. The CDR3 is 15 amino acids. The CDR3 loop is CASSQDPGHKSEAFF. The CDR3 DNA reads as TGTGCCAGCAGCCAAGATCCGGGGCACAAGAGTGAAGCTTTCTTT.

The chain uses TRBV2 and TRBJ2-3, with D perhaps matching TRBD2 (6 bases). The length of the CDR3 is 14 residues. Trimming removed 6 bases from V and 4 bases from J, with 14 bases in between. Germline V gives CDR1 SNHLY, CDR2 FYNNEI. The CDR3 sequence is CASRVTRSPDTQYF. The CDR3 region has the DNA TGTGCCAGCAGAGTGACTAGGAGTCCAGATACGCAGTATTTT.

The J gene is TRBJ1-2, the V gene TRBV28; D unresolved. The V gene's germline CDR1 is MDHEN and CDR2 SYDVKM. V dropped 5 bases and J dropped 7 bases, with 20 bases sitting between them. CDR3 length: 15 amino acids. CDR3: CASSPGSRATGGYTF. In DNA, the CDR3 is TGTGCCAGCAGTCCGGGGAGTAGGGCGACGGGTGGCTACACCTTC.

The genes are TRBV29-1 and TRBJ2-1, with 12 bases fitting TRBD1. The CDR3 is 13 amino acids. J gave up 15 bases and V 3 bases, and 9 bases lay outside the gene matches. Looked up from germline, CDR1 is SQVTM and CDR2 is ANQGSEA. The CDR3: CSVDGTGGVLRFF. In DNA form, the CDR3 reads TGCAGCGTTGATGGGACAGGGGGCGTGTTAAGGTTCTTC.

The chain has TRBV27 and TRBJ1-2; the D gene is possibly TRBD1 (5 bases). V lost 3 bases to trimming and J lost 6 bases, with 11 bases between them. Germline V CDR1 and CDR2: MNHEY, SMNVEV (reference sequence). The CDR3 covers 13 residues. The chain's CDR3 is CASSFREENGYTF. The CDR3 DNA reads TGTGCCAGCAGTTTCAGGGAGGAAAATGGCTACACCTTC.

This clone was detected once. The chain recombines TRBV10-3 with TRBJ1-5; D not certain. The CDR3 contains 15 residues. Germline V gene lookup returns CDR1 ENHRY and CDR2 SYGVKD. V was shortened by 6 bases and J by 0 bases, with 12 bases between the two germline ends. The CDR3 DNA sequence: TGTGCCATCAGCAACCAGGCTAATAGCAATCAGCCCCAGCATTTT. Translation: CAISNQANSNQPQHF.

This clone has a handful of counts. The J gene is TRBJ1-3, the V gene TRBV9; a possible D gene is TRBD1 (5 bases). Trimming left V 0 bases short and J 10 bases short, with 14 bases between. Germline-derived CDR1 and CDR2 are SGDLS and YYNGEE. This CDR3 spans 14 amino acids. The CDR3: CASSVDGGRSTIYF. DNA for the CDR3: TGTGCCAGCAGCGTAGATGGGGGAAGAAGTACCATATATTTT.

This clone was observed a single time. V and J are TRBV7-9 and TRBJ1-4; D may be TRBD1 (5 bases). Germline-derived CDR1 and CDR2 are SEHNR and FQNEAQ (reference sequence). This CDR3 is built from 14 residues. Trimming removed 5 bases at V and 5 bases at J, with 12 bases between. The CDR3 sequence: CASSPDRVNEKLFF. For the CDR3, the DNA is TGTGCCAGCAGCCCAGACAGAGTGAATGAAAAACTGTTTTTT.

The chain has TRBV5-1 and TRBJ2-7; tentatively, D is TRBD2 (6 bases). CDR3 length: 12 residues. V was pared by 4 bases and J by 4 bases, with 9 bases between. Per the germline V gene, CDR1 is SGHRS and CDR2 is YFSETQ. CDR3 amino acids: CASSGSGYEQYF. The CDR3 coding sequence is TGCGCCAGCAGCGGTAGCGGATACGAGCAGTACTTC.

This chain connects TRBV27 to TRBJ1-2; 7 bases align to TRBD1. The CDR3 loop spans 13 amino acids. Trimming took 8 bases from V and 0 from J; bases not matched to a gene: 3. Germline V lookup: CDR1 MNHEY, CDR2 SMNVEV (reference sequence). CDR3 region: CASADRANYGYTF. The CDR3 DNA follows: TGTGCCAGCGCAGACAGGGCTAACTATGGCTACACCTTC.

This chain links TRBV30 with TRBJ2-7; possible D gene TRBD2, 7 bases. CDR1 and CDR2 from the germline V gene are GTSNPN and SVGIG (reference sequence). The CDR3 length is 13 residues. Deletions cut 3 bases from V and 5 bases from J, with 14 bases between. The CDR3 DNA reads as TGTGCCTGGAGGGGGGCGGGAGTGAACGAGCAGTACTTC. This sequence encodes CAWRGAGVNEQYF.

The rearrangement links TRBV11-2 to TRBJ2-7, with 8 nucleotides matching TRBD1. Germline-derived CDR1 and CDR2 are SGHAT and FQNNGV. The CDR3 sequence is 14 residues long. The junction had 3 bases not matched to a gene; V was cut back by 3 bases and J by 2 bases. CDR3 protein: CASSFYRGAYEQYF. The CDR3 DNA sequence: TGTGCCAGCAGCTTTTACAGGGGGGCCTACGAGCAGTACTTC.